These 18 T cell receptor beta chains were sequenced from one sample in a study. One entry per CDR3 protein, called by TCRdb with MiXCR from the reads. The data hold some 4,000 distinct CDR3 sequences, with less than 9.5% observed a single time. What was sequenced was CD4+ T cells from synovial fluid. Every receptor here comes from a human donor with rheumatoid arthritis.

This clonotype was seen only a few times. This sequence joins TRBV28 and TRBJ2-7, with D perhaps TRBD2 (6 bases). Trimming pared 7 bases from V and 6 bases from J, leaving 13 bases between. Per the germline V gene, CDR1 is MDHEN and CDR2 is SYDVKM. The CDR3 totals 12 residues. The CDR3 reads CASTPGSSEQYF. The DNA for the CDR3 is TGTGCCAGCACCCCCGGGAGTTCCGAGCAGTACTTC.

By sample share, this clonotype is medium-sized. The rearrangement links TRBV28 to TRBJ1-1, with 12 bases fitting TRBD1. From germline, CDR1 is MDHEN and CDR2 SYDVKM. The CDR3 sequence is 17 residues long. V was clipped by 6 bases and J by 4 bases; unmatched bases: 12. CDR3 sequence (DNA): TGTGCCAGCAGCCCCGGGACAGGGGGCGTTGTGGGCACTGAAGCTTTCTTT. Its translation: CASSPGTGGVVGTEAFF.

This clonotype occurred many times. The chain recombines TRBV10-3 with TRBJ2-7; no reliable D call. This CDR3 is 14 amino acids long. Trimming removed 2 bases at V and 0 bases at J, with 8 bases between. Germline V gene data show CDR1 as ENHRY and CDR2 as SYGVKD. The CDR3 DNA follows: TGTGCCATCAGTGAGGGGTCCCTCTCCTACGAGCAGTACTTC. Encoded protein: CAISEGSLSYEQYF.

This clonotype is medium-sized within its sample. This chain joins TRBV3-1 and TRBJ2-2; D is uncertain. The CDR3 length is 17 residues. CDR1 and CDR2 from the germline V gene are LGHDT and YNNKEL (reference sequence). V was shortened by 2 bases and J by 0 bases, with 13 bases between the two germline ends. This chain's CDR3 is CASSQPSRAANTGELFF. CDR3 sequence (DNA): TGTGCCAGCAGCCAACCCTCACGGGCAGCGAACACCGGGGAGCTGTTTTTT.

This clonotype is medium-sized (0.01 to 0.1%) within its sample. Here the CDR3 reads CASSLSPDRVFYEQYF. The CDR3 nucleotides are TGTGCCAGCAGCCTCTCGCCGGACAGGGTTTTCTACGAGCAGTACTTC. V is TRBV5-5 and J is TRBJ2-7; 8 bases line up with TRBD1. The CDR3 contains 16 residues. Losses at the gene ends were 4 bases for V and 3 bases for J; bases not matched to a gene: 12. Germline CDR1 SGHKS, CDR2 YYEKEE (reference sequence).

The sample holds many counts of this clonotype. V gene TRBV10-3 combines with J gene TRBJ2-1; 7 positions match TRBD1. V was clipped by 7 bases and J by 5 bases; unmatched bases: 5. Germline V gene lookup returns CDR1 ENHRY and CDR2 SYGVKD. The CDR3 is 13 residues long. The CDR3 bases are TGTGCCATCAACCAGGGACAGAACAATGAGCAGTTCTTC. Its translation: CAINQGQNNEQFF.

This clonotype was observed a handful of times. The rearrangement joins TRBV24-1 to TRBJ2-1; 8 bases align to TRBD2. Germline CDR1 and CDR2: KGHDR and SFDVKD. The CDR3 extends over 16 amino acids. The V segment lost 1 base and the J segment 6 bases; nucleotides outside the gene matches: 7. For the CDR3, the DNA is TGTGCCACCAGTGATTTAGGGGCGGGAGGTGGCAATGAGCAGTTCTTC. Its protein is CATSDLGAGGGNEQFF.

This clonotype has ten or more counts. The gene calls are TRBV28 and TRBJ2-1; weak D call: TRBD1 (6 bases). This CDR3 contains 14 residues. Germline CDR1 MDHEN, CDR2 SYDVKM. Trimming pared 5 bases from V and 9 bases from J, leaving 17 bases between. The DNA for the CDR3 is TGTGCCAGCAGTCCTTCCGACAGGTTCGGTGAGCAGTTCTTC. It is translated as CASSPSDRFGEQFF.

This clonotype counts as medium-sized. The gene calls are TRBV20-1 and TRBJ2-1; 7 bases are shared with TRBD2. V was clipped by 0 bases and J by 7 bases; unmatched bases: 9. The germline V gene has CDR1 DFQATT and CDR2 SNEGSKA (reference sequence). CDR3 length: 15 residues. The CDR3 protein is CSARDRTGGRNEQFF. The CDR3 DNA follows: TGCAGTGCTAGAGATAGGACGGGAGGTAGAAATGAGCAGTTCTTC.

This clonotype has more than one count but fewer than ten. The rearrangement uses TRBV30 and TRBJ2-2, with TRBD1 as a possible D gene (5 bases). V shed 3 bases and J shed 3 bases, with 11 bases lying between them. Germline loops: CDR1 GTSNPN, CDR2 SVGIG (reference sequence). This CDR3 is 14 amino acids long. CDR3 in amino acids: CAWRGLDYTGELFF. The DNA for the CDR3 is TGTGCCTGGAGGGGGCTAGACTACACCGGGGAGCTGTTTTTT.

Many counts were recorded for this clonotype. V usage is TRBV6-1 and J usage is TRBJ1-3; a weak D match, TRBD1 (6 bases). The CDR3 is 16 residues long. V was cut by 5 bases and J by 0 bases, with 14 bases left in between. Germline loops: CDR1 MNHNS, CDR2 SASEGT. Here the CDR3 reads CASSLLGQSSGNTIYF. Here the CDR3 DNA reads TGTGCCAGCAGTTTACTCGGACAGAGCTCTGGAAACACCATATATTTT.

By share, this clonotype counts as medium-sized. V gene TRBV4-1 combines with J gene TRBJ2-4; 7 bases are a match to TRBD2. CDR3 length equals 13 residues. The germline gives CDR1 MGHRA, CDR2 YSYEKL. V shed 0 bases, J shed 13 bases, and the junction held 6 bases outside the gene matches. The chain's CDR3 is CASSQDIGLEQYF. The CDR3 DNA follows: TGCGCCAGCAGCCAAGACATCGGACTAGAGCAGTACTTC.

This clonotype is labeled medium-sized. The rearrangement uses TRBV7-2 and TRBJ2-1; 8 nucleotides align to TRBD1. CDR3 length equals 13 residues. The germline V gene encodes CDR1 SGHTA and CDR2 FQGNSA. Trimming cost V 5 bases and J 9 bases; bases outside gene matches: 6. The CDR3 protein is CASSGQGWGEQFF. Here the CDR3 DNA reads TGTGCCAGCAGCGGACAGGGTTGGGGTGAGCAGTTCTTC.

This clonotype appeared many times. In DNA, the CDR3 is TGTGCCAGCAGTCACCTTGGACAGGGAGAGACCCAGTACTTC. It yields the protein CASSHLGQGETQYF. The chain carries TRBV28 and TRBJ2-5; TRBD1 agrees at 8 bases. Per the germline V gene, CDR1 is MDHEN and CDR2 is SYDVKM. The CDR3 sequence is 14 residues long. J lost 4 bases, V lost 5 bases, and 6 bases had no gene match.

By its share, this clonotype is medium-sized (0.01 to 0.1%). The chain employs TRBV7-8 and TRBJ1-1; a weak D match, TRBD1 (5 bases). Looked up from germline, CDR1 is SGHVS and CDR2 is FQNEAQ. V was cut by 5 bases and J by 2 bases, with 12 bases left in between. The CDR3 is 14 amino acids. CDR3 amino acids: CASSLGTANTEAFF. The CDR3 coding sequence is TGTGCCAGCAGCCTTGGGACCGCTAACACTGAAGCTTTCTTT.

This clonotype was observed many times. The chain joins TRBV27 to TRBJ2-5; a weak D match, TRBD2 (5 bases). V was trimmed by 5 bases and J by 5 bases, leaving 18 bases between them. CDR1 is MNHEY and CDR2 is SMNVEV in the germline V gene (reference sequence). This CDR3 spans 15 amino acids. The CDR3 nucleotides read TGTGCCAGCAGTGGAACCGGGGAAGAGGAGGAGACCCAGTACTTC. It translates to CASSGTGEEEETQYF.

Judged by abundance, this clonotype is large (0.1 to 1%). This rearrangement joins TRBV6-1 to TRBJ2-7, with 7 bases identical to TRBD1. The germline V gene encodes CDR1 MNHNS and CDR2 SASEGT. V was pared by 7 bases and J by 0 bases, with 3 bases of the junction left unmatched. This CDR3 comprises 13 residues. In nucleotides, the CDR3 is TGTGCCAGCACTTGGACAGGCTCCTACGAGCAGTACTTC. This gives the protein CASTWTGSYEQYF.

This clonotype was counted many times. The chain recombines TRBV3-1 with TRBJ2-7; 11 positions match TRBD2. Germline lookup yields CDR1 LGHDT and CDR2 YNNKEL (reference sequence). There are 18 residues in the CDR3. V was pared by 1 base and J by 3 bases, with 11 bases of the junction left unmatched. This chain's CDR3 is CASSQGGLAASEVYEQYF. In DNA form, the CDR3 reads TGTGCCAGCAGCCAAGGGGGACTAGCGGCAAGCGAGGTCTACGAGCAGTACTTC.